Each of the 3 T cell receptor beta chains below was sequenced from the same sample in a study of spatial heterogeneity in lung cancer. The antigens for these receptors are not known. Study conclusions and caveats: The number of expanded tumor alpha and beta chains correlated with mutation number.

Each CDR3 protein gets one entry after TCRdb re-called the 5' RACE reads with MiXCR. Of about 550 distinct CDR3 sequences in the sample, about three fifths are singletons; the top ten hold approximately 13%. The time point here: sample taken at primary tumor resection. The specimen was lung tumor tissue, collected at surgery. The receptors derive from a male donor with early-stage non-small cell lung cancer.

Of note for this clonotype: This beta chain lies outside the target of a library built for alpha chains; its clone size means little. The chain uses TRBV11-2 and TRBJ2-1; TRBD1 matches 9 bases. The germline V gene has CDR1 SGHAT and CDR2 FQNNGV. The CDR3 has 15 amino acids. V was pared by 5 bases and J by 6 bases, with 8 bases of the junction left unmatched. The CDR3 spells CASSPQGARGNEQFF. The DNA of the CDR3 is TGTGCCAGCAGCCCACAGGGGGCGCGCGGCAATGAGCAGTTCTTC.

The sample holds a few counts of this clonotype. The library was built for alpha chains, so this beta chain is an off-target read and its size means little. This chain uses TRBV5-1 with TRBJ2-5; D call uncertain. Germline lookup yields CDR1 SGHRS and CDR2 YFSETQ. The CDR3 length is 11 residues. V was cut by 4 bases and J by 5 bases, with 6 bases left in between. Here the CDR3 reads CASSVDETQYF. CDR3 DNA sequence: TGCGCCAGCAGCGTCGACGAGACCCAGTACTTC.

Concerning this clonotype: Because this beta chain is a stray read in a library intended to capture alpha chains, its abundance should not be given much weight. The DNA of the CDR3 is TGTGCCAGCAGCCGAGGCCCCTCCAACACTGAAGCTTTCTTT. Translated, it gives CASSRGPSNTEAFF. This rearrangement joins TRBV5-6 to TRBJ1-1, with D hard to call. Trimming took off 4 bases at V and 2 bases at J, with 12 bases between the two ends. Per germline, CDR1 SGHDT and CDR2 YYEEEE. The CDR3 runs 14 residues.